This TCR beta chain was identified in a study of identical twins. As concerns this clonotype: Its antigen is not known.

Healthy Caucasians were all of the donors. The authors used template switching to add a universal primer site and gave cDNA unique molecular identifiers. TCRdb re-called the 5' RACE reads with MiXCR, one entry per CDR3 protein. The data hold approximately 280,000 distinct CDR3 sequences, with 6.5% to 9.5% observed a single time. Losses at the gene ends were 4 bases for V and 4 bases for J; bases not matched to a gene: 14. This CDR3 has 16 residues. The V gene's germline CDR1 is DFQATT and CDR2 SNEGSKA (reference sequence). Broader study findings: Models predicted too little out-of-frame TCR alpha sharing in monozygotic twins. It was cross-sectional statistical analysis, not following the same donors, that the conclusions relied on.

The same sample was also studied in work on yellow fever vaccine responses in identical twins.

The clonotype comes from a woman aged 18 to 35 in good health. J is TRBJ2-7 and V is TRBV20-1, with 9 nucleotides matching TRBD2. Sequenced material: memory (CD45RO+) T cells sorted from blood. This CDR3 is CSAIHSLGGRGYEQYF. Here the CDR3 DNA reads TGCAGTGCTATTCATTCCCTCGGCGGGAGGGGGTACGAGCAGTACTTC.